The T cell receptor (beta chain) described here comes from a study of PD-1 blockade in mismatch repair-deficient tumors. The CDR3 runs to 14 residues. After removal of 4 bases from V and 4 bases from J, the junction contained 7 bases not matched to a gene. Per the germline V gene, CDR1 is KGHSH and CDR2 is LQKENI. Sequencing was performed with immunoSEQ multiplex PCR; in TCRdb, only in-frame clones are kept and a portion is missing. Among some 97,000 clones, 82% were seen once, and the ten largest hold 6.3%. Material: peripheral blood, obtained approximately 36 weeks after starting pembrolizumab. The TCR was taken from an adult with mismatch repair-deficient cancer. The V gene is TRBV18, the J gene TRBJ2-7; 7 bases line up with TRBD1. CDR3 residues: CASSLADRAYEQYF. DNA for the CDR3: TGTGCCAGCTCACTCGCCGACAGGGCTTACGAGCAGTACTTC.